This T cell receptor (beta chain) was identified in a study of CD8+CD57+ T cells in acquired aplastic anemia. Study-level information: The mean DNA yield obtained from sorted CD4+ and CD8+ cells came to approximately 3.2 ug. CD4+ cells from healthy donors averaged about 10 million reads.

This CDR3 has 13 amino acids. V lost 3 bases to trimming and J lost 3 bases, with 6 bases between them. The germline V gene has CDR1 LNHDA and CDR2 SQIVND (reference sequence). Concerning this clonotype itself: Antigen unknown.

The template for TCR beta VDJ and CDR3 sequence profiling was genomic DNA. Using its own MiXCR run on the reads, TCRdb lists one record per CDR3 protein. This sample yields about 100,000 distinct CDR3 sequences, of which 50% to 65% are seen a single time; 30% to 40% belongs to the top ten. Study results and caveats: Controls did not differ significantly from patients in CD8+ Simpson's diversity. Between patients and controls, around 27 CD8+ CDR3 sequences were found in common.

The sequence came from a human donor in good health, serving as a control. Sequenced material: sorted CD4+, CD8+, or CD8+CD57+ T cells (not recorded which) from PBMCs. The V and J genes are TRBV19 and TRBJ1-5; D uncertain. For the CDR3, the DNA is TGTGCCAGTAGTATCCCGTACAATCAGCCCCAGCATTTT. This sequence encodes CASSIPYNQPQHF.